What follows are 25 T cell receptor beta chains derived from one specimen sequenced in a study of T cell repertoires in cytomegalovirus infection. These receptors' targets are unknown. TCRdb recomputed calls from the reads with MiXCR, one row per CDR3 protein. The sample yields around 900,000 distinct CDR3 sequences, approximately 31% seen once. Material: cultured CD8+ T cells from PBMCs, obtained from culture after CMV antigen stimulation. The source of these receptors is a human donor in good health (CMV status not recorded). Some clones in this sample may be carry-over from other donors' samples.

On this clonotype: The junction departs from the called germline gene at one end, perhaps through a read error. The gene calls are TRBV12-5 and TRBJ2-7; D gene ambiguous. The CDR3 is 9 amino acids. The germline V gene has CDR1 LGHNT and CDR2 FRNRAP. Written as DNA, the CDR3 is TGTGCTAGTGGTTTGGTTCCCGACTTC. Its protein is CASGLVPDF.

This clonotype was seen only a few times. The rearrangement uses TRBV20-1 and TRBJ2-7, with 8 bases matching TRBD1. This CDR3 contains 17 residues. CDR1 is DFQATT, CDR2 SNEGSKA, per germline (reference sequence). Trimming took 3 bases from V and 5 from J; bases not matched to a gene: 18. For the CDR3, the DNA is TGCAGTGCTAGGACGGGACAGGTCATTAACCTGCTAGACGAGCAGTACTTC. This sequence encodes CSARTGQVINLLDEQYF.

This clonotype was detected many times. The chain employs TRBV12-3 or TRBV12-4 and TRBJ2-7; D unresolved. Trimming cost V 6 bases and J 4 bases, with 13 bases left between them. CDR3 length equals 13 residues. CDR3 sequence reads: CASSPGTLYEQYV. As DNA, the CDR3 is TGTGCCAGCAGCCCGGGTACGTTATACGAGCAGTACGTC.

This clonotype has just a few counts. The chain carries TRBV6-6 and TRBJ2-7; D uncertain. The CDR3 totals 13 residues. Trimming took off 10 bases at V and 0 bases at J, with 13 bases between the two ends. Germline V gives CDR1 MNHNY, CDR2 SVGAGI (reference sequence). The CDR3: CATRSESSYEQYF. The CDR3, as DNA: TGTGCCACCCGAAGTGAGAGCTCCTACGAGCAGTACTTC.

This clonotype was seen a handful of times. Written as DNA, the CDR3 is TGTGCCAGCAGCCGCGAGACAGGGGGGGAAGAGACCCAGTACTTC. Translated: CASSRETGGEETQYF. The chain couples TRBV7-9 to TRBJ2-5; 9 bases map to TRBD1. CDR3 length: 15 residues. Losses at the gene ends were 5 bases for V and 3 bases for J; bases not matched to a gene: 7. The V gene's germline CDR1 is SEHNR and CDR2 FQNEAQ (reference sequence).

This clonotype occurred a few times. CDR3 sequence (DNA): TGTGCCAGCAGTCCAATAAGTGGGGCCGGCGCTGAAGCTTTCTTT. It translates to CASSPISGAGAEAFF. The J gene is TRBJ1-1, the V gene TRBV7-9; D might be TRBD1 (5 bases). CDR3 size: 15 residues. Per the germline V gene, CDR1 is SEHNR and CDR2 is FQNEAQ (reference sequence). V gave up 6 bases and J gave up 6 bases, with 20 bases separating them.

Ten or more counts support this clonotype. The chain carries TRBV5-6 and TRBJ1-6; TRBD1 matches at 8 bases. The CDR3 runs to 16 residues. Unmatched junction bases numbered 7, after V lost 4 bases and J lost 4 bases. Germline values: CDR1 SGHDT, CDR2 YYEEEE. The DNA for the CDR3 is TGTGCCAGCAGCGTCCGGACAGGGATTTATAATTCACCCCTCCACTTT. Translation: CASSVRTGIYNSPLHF.

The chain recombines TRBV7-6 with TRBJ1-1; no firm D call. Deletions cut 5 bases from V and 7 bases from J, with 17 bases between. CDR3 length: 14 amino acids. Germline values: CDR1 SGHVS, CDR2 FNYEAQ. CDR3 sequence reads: CASSPDAGFSEAFF. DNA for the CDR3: TGTGCCAGCAGCCCAGACGCCGGGTTCAGTGAAGCTTTCTTT.

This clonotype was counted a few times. The CDR3, as DNA: TGTGCCAGCAGACTGACTAGCGGGGGGTACGAGCAGTACTTC. Protein: CASRLTSGGYEQYF. This chain joins TRBV6-5 and TRBJ2-7; 13 positions match TRBD2. The V gene end was trimmed by 6 bases and the J gene end by 4 bases; junction bases not matched to a gene: 3. In germline, CDR1 is MNHEY, CDR2 SVGAGI. CDR3 size: 14 residues.

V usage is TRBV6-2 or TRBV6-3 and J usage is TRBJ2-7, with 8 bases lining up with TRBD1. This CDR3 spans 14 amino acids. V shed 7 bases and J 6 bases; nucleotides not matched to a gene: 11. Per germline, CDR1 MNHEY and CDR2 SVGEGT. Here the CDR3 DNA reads TGTGCCAGCATAGGTACCAAGGACAGGGTCGAGCAGTACGTC. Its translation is CASIGTKDRVEQYV.

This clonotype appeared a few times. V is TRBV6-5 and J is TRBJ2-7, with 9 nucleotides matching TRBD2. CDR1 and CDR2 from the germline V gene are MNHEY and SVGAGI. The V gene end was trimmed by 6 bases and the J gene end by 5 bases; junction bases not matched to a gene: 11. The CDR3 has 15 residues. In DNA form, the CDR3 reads TGTGCCAGCAGCCACGGGGCGGGGGGGTTCGACGAGCAGTACTTC. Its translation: CASSHGAGGFDEQYF.

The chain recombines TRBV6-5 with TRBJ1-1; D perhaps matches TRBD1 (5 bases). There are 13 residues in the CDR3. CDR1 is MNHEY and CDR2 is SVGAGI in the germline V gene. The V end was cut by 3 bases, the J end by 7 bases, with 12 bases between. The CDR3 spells CASSYRGTGEAFF. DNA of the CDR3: TGTGCCAGCAGTTATCGAGGGACGGGTGAAGCTTTCTTT.

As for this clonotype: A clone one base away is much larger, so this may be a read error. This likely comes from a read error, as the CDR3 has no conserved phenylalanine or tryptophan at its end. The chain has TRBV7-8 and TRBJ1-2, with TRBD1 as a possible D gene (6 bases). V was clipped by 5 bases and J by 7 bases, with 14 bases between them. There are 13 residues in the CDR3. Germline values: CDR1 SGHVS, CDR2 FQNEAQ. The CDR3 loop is CASSQTPRGGYTS. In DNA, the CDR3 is TGTGCCAGCAGCCAAACTCCCAGGGGTGGCTACACCTCC.

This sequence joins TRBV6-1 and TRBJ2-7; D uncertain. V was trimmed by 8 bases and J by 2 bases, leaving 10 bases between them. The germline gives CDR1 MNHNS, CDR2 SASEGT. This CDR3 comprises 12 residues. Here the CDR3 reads CASPKSAYEQYF. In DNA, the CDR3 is TGTGCCAGCCCCAAGTCAGCCTACGAGCAGTACTTC.

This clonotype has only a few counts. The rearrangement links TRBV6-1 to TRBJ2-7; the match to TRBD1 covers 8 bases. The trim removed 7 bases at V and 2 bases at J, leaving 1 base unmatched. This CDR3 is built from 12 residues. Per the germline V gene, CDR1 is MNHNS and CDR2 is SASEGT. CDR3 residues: CASMTGAYEQYV. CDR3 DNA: TGTGCCAGCATGACAGGGGCCTACGAGCAGTACGTC.

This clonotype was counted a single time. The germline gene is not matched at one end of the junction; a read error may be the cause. CDR3 in amino acids: CASSLALQGWYDYTF. CDR3 sequence (DNA): TGTGCCAGCAGCTTAGCGCTACAGGGGTGGTATGACTACACCTTC. The rearrangement uses TRBV7-8 and TRBJ1-2, with 7 bases identical to TRBD1. The germline V gene encodes CDR1 SGHVS and CDR2 FQNEAQ. The CDR3 runs 15 residues.

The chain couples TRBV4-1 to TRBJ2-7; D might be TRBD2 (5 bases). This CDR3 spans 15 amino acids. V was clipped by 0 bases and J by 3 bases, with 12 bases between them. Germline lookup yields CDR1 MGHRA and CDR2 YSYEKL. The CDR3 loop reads CASSQDGGGYYEQYV. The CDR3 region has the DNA TGCGCCAGCAGCCAAGATGGAGGTGGATACTACGAGCAGTACGTC.

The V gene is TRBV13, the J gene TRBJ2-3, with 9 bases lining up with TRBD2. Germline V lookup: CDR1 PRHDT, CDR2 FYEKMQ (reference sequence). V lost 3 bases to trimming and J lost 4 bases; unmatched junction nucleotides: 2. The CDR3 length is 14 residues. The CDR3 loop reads CASSFPSGADTQYF. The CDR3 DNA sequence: TGTGCCAGCAGCTTCCCTAGCGGGGCAGATACGCAGTATTTT.

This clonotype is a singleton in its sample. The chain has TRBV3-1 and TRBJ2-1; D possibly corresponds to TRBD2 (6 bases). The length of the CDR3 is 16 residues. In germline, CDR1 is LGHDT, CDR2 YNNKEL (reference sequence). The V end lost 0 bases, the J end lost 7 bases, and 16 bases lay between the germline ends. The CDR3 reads CASSQDGWEATNEQFF. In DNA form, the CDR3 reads TGTGCCAGCAGCCAAGACGGTTGGGAGGCGACGAATGAGCAGTTCTTC.

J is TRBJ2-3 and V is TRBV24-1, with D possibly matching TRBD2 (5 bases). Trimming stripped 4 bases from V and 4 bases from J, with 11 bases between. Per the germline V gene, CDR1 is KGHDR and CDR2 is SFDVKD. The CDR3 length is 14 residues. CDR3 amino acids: CATSEAAAADTQYF. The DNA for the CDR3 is TGTGCCACCAGTGAGGCAGCGGCGGCAGATACGCAGTATTTT.

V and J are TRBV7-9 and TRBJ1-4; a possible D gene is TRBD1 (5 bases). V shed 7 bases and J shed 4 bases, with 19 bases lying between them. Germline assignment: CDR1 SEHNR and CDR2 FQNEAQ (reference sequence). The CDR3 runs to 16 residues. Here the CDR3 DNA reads TGTGCCAGCATCCCTCCCGACGGGACTTATAATGAAAAACTGTTTTTT. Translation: CASIPPDGTYNEKLFF.

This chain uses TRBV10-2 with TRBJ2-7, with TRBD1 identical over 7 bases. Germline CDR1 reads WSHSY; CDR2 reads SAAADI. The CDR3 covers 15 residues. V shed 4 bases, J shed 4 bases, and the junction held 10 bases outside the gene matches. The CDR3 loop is CASSGGTEGLYEQYF. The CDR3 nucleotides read TGCGCCAGCAGTGGTGGGACAGAGGGTTTATACGAGCAGTACTTC.

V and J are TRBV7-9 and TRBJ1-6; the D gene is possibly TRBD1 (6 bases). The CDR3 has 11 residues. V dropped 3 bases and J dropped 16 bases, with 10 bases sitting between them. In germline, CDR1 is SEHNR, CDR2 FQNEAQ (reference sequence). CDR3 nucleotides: TGTGCCAGCAGCTTGACAGGCCAGCTCCACTTT. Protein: CASSLTGQLHF.

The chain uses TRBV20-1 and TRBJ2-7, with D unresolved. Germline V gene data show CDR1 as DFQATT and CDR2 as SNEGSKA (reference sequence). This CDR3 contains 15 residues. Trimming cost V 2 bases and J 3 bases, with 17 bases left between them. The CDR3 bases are TGCAGTGCTAGACTGCTTCGCGAATGGGGCTACGAGCAGTACGTC. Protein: CSARLLREWGYEQYV.

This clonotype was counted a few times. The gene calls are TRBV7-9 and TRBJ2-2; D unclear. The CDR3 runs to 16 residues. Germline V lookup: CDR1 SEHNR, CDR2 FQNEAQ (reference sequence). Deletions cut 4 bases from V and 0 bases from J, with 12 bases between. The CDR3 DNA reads TGTGCCAGCAGCTCCCGCGCTGGTTCGAACACCGGGGAGCTGTTTTTT. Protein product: CASSSRAGSNTGELFF.